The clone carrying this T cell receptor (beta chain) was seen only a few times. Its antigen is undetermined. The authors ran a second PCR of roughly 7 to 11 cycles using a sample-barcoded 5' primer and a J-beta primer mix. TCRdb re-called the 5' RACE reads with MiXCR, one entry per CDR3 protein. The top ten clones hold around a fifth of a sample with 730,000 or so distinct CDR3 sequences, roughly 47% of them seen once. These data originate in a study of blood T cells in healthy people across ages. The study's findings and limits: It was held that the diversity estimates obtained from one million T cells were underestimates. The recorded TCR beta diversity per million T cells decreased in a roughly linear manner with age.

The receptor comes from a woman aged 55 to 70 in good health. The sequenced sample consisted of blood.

Here the CDR3 reads CASSLVRSMNTEAFF. For the CDR3, the DNA is TGCGCCAGCAGCTTGGTAAGGAGCATGAACACTGAAGCTTTCTTT. This rearrangement joins TRBV5-1 to TRBJ1-1; D gene uncertain. The CDR3 has 15 amino acids. Germline CDR1 reads SGHRS; CDR2 reads YFSETQ. Trimming stripped 0 bases from V and 0 bases from J, with 9 bases between.